The T cell receptor beta chain described here comes from a study of beta chain features in type 1 diabetes. General study results and limits: For patients, the naive, central memory and Treg TCRB repertoires appeared more alike than for healthy donors.

The trim removed 6 bases at V and 5 bases at J, leaving 8 bases unmatched. The CDR3 is made up of 14 amino acids. Germline CDR1 is WNHNN and CDR2 is SYGVQD (reference sequence). A remark on this clone: Its antigen remains unidentified.

All of the isolated RNA was reverse transcribed, so expressed TCRB transcripts were sequenced. Generated by immunoSEQ multiplex PCR, the TCRdb table keeps only in-frame clones and is missing some. The sample includes 390,000 or so clones, around 13% of them seen just once. Purity of each sorted population was above 95%. Sequenced sample: naive CD4+ T cells from blood. The receptor comes from a man aged 30 to 39 in good health. The rearrangement links TRBV10-1 to TRBJ2-5; 8 bases map to TRBD2. CDR3 nucleotides: TGCGCCAGCAGCGCCGGGACTAGTGGTGAGACCCAGTACTTC. Protein: CASSAGTSGETQYF.